A single TCR beta chain is shown here with its context. This sample stems from a study of T-cell reconstitution after alpha-beta-depleted transplantation in children. Preparation of the TCRbeta library was carried out with unique molecular identifiers. MiXCR was run by TCRdb on the PCR reads, yielding one entry per CDR3 protein. The sample contains over 400,000 distinct CDR3 sequences, around 12% of which appear only once. The germline CDR1 and CDR2 sequences are SGHRS and YFSETQ. This CDR3 has 15 residues. V lost 4 bases and J lost 8; bases outside the gene matches: 13. This rearrangement joins TRBV5-1 to TRBJ2-3; TRBD2 agrees at 7 bases. The sequence came from a human donor who donated a stem cell graft to a child with combined immunodeficiency. The sequencing used PBMCs from the stem cell graft donor, collected from the stem cell graft. The CDR3 bases are TGCGCCAGCAGCGCGGTTAGCGGGCCCCAGTTTACGCAGTATTTT. Its protein product is CASSAVSGPQFTQYF.